This passage covers 15 T cell receptor beta chains from one sample sequenced in a study of technical replicates of blood from a few donors. The method was immunoSEQ multiplex PCR; TCRdb's version includes in-frame clones alone and lacks a portion of them. The table includes some 68,000 clones, roughly 92% detected once. Input material: T cells isolated from PBMCs. These receptors all stem from a human donor in good health.

V gene TRBV27 combines with J gene TRBJ1-2, with 7 bases that match TRBD1. V shed 2 bases and J 6 bases; nucleotides not matched to a gene: 12. Germline V lookup: CDR1 MNHEY, CDR2 SMNVEV (reference sequence). The CDR3 extends over 16 amino acids. For the CDR3, the DNA is TGTGCCAGCAGTTTAGGGCACTTGACAGGGTTAAATGGCTACACCTTC. Encoded protein: CASSLGHLTGLNGYTF.

The chain uses TRBV5-6 and TRBJ2-1, with D tentatively TRBD1 (6 bases). Between the trimmed V and J ends, which lost 2 bases and 7 bases, there was a span of 19 bases. This CDR3 contains 16 residues. Germline CDR1 reads SGHDT; CDR2 reads YYEEEE. The DNA for the CDR3 is TGTGCCAGCAGCTTCCCCGGGACCCTTACAGGGAATGAGCAGTTCTTC. The encoded protein is CASSFPGTLTGNEQFF.

This chain uses TRBV5-1 with TRBJ2-7; D unresolved. Germline CDR1 SGHRS, CDR2 YFSETQ. The CDR3 totals 13 residues. Trimming stripped 3 bases from V and 1 base from J, with 8 bases between. The CDR3 loop is CASSSTPSYEQYF. In DNA, the CDR3 is TGCGCCAGCAGCTCCACTCCTTCCTACGAGCAGTACTTC.

This chain joins TRBV5-8 and TRBJ2-5, with D possibly being TRBD2 (5 bases). The germline CDR1 and CDR2 sequences are SGHTS and YDEGEE. V was trimmed by 6 bases and J by 1 base, leaving 16 bases between them. The CDR3 contains 15 residues. The CDR3, as DNA: TGTGCCAGCACCCTTGAAGCGGTACTCCAAGAGACCCAGTACTTC. Translated: CASTLEAVLQETQYF.

The chain has TRBV9 and TRBJ2-2; TRBD2 matches at 9 bases. Per the germline V gene, CDR1 is SGDLS and CDR2 is YYNGEE. The CDR3 runs to 16 residues. V dropped 4 bases and J dropped 4; count of bases not matched to a gene: 8. The CDR3: CASSTRLAEGTGELFF. DNA of the CDR3: TGTGCCAGCAGCACACGACTAGCGGAAGGCACCGGGGAGCTGTTTTTT.

Only a few counts were recorded for this clone. The genes are TRBV5-1 and TRBJ1-2, with TRBD1 identical over 7 bases. Germline V gene sequence: CDR1 SGHRS, CDR2 YFSETQ. V dropped 5 bases and J dropped 4; count of bases not matched to a gene: 8. The CDR3 sequence is 14 residues long. The CDR3: CASSQTGLGYGYTF. In nucleotides, the CDR3 is TGCGCCAGCAGTCAGACAGGGCTTGGCTATGGCTACACCTTC.

The gene calls are TRBV2 and TRBJ1-1, with a weak D call TRBD1 (6 bases). With 7 bases removed from V and 2 bases from J, the gap between germline ends came to 14 bases. This CDR3 contains 14 residues. Germline assignment: CDR1 SNHLY and CDR2 FYNNEI. Written as DNA, the CDR3 is TGTGCCAGCATTTGGACAGCCTCTAACACTGAAGCTTTCTTT. Its translation: CASIWTASNTEAFF.

The chain employs TRBV6-5 and TRBJ2-7; TRBD1 is a possible D gene (5 bases). V was pared by 6 bases and J by 2 bases, with 11 bases between. CDR1 and CDR2 from the germline V gene are MNHEY and SVGAGI. There are 13 residues in the CDR3. The CDR3 region is CASRRGTAYEQYF. The CDR3 coding sequence is TGTGCCAGCAGAAGGGGAACAGCCTACGAGCAGTACTTC.

V usage is TRBV19 and J usage is TRBJ1-1; 9 nucleotides align to TRBD1. Germline-derived CDR1 and CDR2 are LNHDA and SQIVND (reference sequence). Unmatched junction bases numbered 11, after V lost 4 bases and J lost 2 bases. This CDR3 comprises 17 residues. The CDR3 DNA sequence: TGTGCCAGTAGTACGATCTTGGCGGGACAGGGTAACACTGAAGCTTTCTTT. As protein: CASSTILAGQGNTEAFF.

This clone was picked up one time. This chain uses TRBV15 with TRBJ1-5; the D gene is possibly TRBD1 (6 bases). Germline V gene lookup returns CDR1 LNHNV and CDR2 YYDKDF (reference sequence). Trimming pared 2 bases from V and 3 bases from J, leaving 8 bases between. This CDR3 is 14 amino acids long. CDR3 nucleotides: TGTGCCACCAGCAGATACAGGGACAATCAGCCCCAGCATTTT. It specifies CATSRYRDNQPQHF.

The chain combines TRBV28 with TRBJ1-2; no reliable D call. The CDR3 contains 15 residues. CDR1 is MDHEN, CDR2 SYDVKM, per germline. The V and J ends lost 3 bases and 5 bases respectively, with 16 bases between them. CDR3 protein: CASSFVFPHYYGYTF. The CDR3 DNA reads TGTGCCAGCAGTTTCGTATTTCCCCACTATTATGGCTACACCTTC.

This chain joins TRBV2 and TRBJ1-2; no definite D call. CDR3 size: 13 residues. V lost 6 bases and J 2 bases, leaving 10 bases between the germline ends. CDR1 SNHLY and CDR2 FYNNEI come from the germline V gene. DNA of the CDR3: TGTGCCAGCAGCCAAACAAAGAACTATGGCTACACCTTC. It translates to CASSQTKNYGYTF.

The V call is TRBV9, the J call TRBJ1-2, with D unclear. Germline assignment: CDR1 SGDLS and CDR2 YYNGEE. The V gene lost 2 bases and the J gene lost 4 bases, with 9 bases spanning the gap. The CDR3 runs to 13 residues. CDR3 nucleotide sequence: TGTGCCAGCAGCGTGAGCCAGCGCTATGGCTACACCTTC. Protein: CASSVSQRYGYTF.

The rearrangement links TRBV10-3 to TRBJ2-7; D might be TRBD1 (6 bases). CDR1 and CDR2 from the germline V gene are ENHRY and SYGVKD. Trimming removed 2 bases from V and 3 bases from J, with 11 bases in between. The CDR3 runs to 14 residues. The CDR3 bases are TGTGCCATCAGTGAGCCGGGACATTTCTACGAGCAGTACTTC. This translates into CAISEPGHFYEQYF.

The CDR3 loop reads CASILAGGPNTGELFF. The CDR3 DNA follows: TGTGCCAGCATACTAGCGGGAGGCCCGAACACCGGGGAGCTGTTTTTT. The V call is TRBV7-2, the J call TRBJ2-2; 12 nucleotides match TRBD2. The V and J ends lost 7 bases and 0 bases, in that order; junction bases with no gene match: 3. Germline CDR1 SGHTA, CDR2 FQGNSA. The CDR3 runs to 16 residues.